This T cell receptor (beta chain) was sequenced for a study of blood T cell repertoires in COVID-19 (dated by TCRdb to 2018 to 2020). Regarding the research as a whole: Samples from collaborators originated in the United States, Italy and Spain and spanned both the acute and convalescent phases of COVID-19. A de-identified subject ID, COVID-19 status, age in years and sex were almost always included in the sample metadata. The prospective study material was composed of cDNA or gDNA derived from T cells, B-cell-depleted T cells, or PBMCs. The repertoires were made available in a free public database intended to serve as a resource for research on the immune response to SARS-CoV-2. Deeply sampled blood TCRbeta repertoires from subjects exposed to, actively infected with, or recovered from COVID-19 were included in the dataset. Where HLA class I and class II types were available, the types were taken from metadata supplied by the sample provider, not from assay-based typing. The samples were drawn from two sources: the first 160 participants of the ongoing ImmuneRACE study, and over 1,000 subjects contributed by 6 global collaborators.

As regards this clone: This clone's antigen is unknown. The input lacks base qualities; no much larger clone sits a single base away.

The immunoSEQ Assay, a bias-controlled multiplex PCR, was used to amplify TCRbeta CDR3 regions from genomic DNA. Under the source paper's analysis protocol: The number of nucleated cells in each sample was estimated by amplification of reference gene primers within the assay. To quantify the absolute abundance of each unique TCRbeta CDR3 rearrangement, sequence reads were collapsed and filtered. Productive Simpson clonality was computed per sample as the square root of Simpson's diversity index over productive rearrangements. The table was pulled from immuneACCESS by TCRdb, which kept in-frame rearrangements only. Such tables lose some clones; where checked, under half of the loss comes from unresolved V genes, and the rest has no known cause. V, J and clone size were drawn from that table, and D and trimming were deduced from the DNA. For this sample the table gives about 96,000 clones, of which over 70% were detected only once. The top ten clonotypes cover approximately 9% of the sample.

Broad study findings and their caveats: The amount of clinical and demographic metadata varied by source and participant and was provided uncurated.

Spanning cysteine to phenylalanine, the CDR3 consists of 13 amino acids. Only the CDR3 DNA stays, 39 bases, in frame from base 1. The V end loses 1 base and the J end loses 4 bases, and a stretch of 7 bases separates them. The germline V gene sets CDR1 to MDHEN and CDR2 to SYDVKM. A second Seattle source provided samples from volunteer blood donors who had recovered from COVID-19. Whole blood was collected in K2EDTA tubes by collaborating institutions according to the institutions' own protocols. For TCRbeta analysis, collaborators shipped samples as frozen whole blood, isolated PBMCs, or DNA extracted from either of those sample types.

This clonotype originated in a man aged 45-65 years who had recovered from COVID-19. Sequencing was done on a sample of peripheral blood. The chain is made from TRBV28 and TRBJ1-2, and perhaps TRBD1 as D gene, on 6 matching bases. The CDR3 protein: CASSLSRGYGYTF. The bases are TGTGCCAGCAGTTTATCCAGGGGCTATGGCTACACCTTC.